A selection of T cell receptor beta chains follows, all from one sample in a study of shared clonotypes between healthy human individuals. Using immunoSEQ multiplex PCR, the repertoire was profiled, and TCRdb retains in-frame clones only, with some absent. Of about 530,000 clones listed, around 96% were seen once; the top ten hold about 0.054%. The specimen sequenced was naive CD4+ T cells sorted from blood. These receptors came from a woman younger than 45 in good health. CDR3s include the opening cysteine and the closing phenylalanine or tryptophan. A D gene is named only where the DNA matches it firmly. Clone size is stated in some rows and not others, as once, few, many or a class when expanded.

cdr3_length	v_call	j_call	d_call	clone_size	cdr3_nt	cdr3_aa
13	TRBV7-9	TRBJ2-7	TRBD1	few	TGTGCCAGCACCAGGACAGGGACCTACGAGCAGTACTTC	CASTRTGTYEQYF
16	TRBV14	TRBJ2-1	.	.	TGTGCCAGCAGCCAAGTCCGGGACATGAGGCTCAATGAGCAGTTCTTC	CASSQVRDMRLNEQFF
14	TRBV9	TRBJ1-1	TRBD1	.	TGTGCCAGCAGCCCGAGGACAGGGGTGGTTGAAGCTTTCTTT	CASSPRTGVVEAFF
16	TRBV7-8	TRBJ1-5	TRBD1	.	TGTGCCAGCAGCCCGCAGACAGGGAATAGCAATCAGCCCCAGCATTTT	CASSPQTGNSNQPQHF
13	TRBV11-2	TRBJ2-7	.	.	TGTGCCAGCAGCTTGACGGCCGTTTACGAGCAGTACTTC	CASSLTAVYEQYF
14	TRBV5-8	TRBJ1-1	.	once	TGTGCCAGCAGCCGGGGGGGGCTCGGGACTGAAGCTTTCTTT	CASSRGGLGTEAFF
18	TRBV28	TRBJ1-3	.	.	TGTGCCAGCAGTTTAAATCGTCTTGCCCTCAACTCTGGAAACACCATATATTTT	CASSLNRLALNSGNTIYF
14	TRBV5-4	TRBJ2-3	TRBD1	.	TGTGCCAGCAGCTCCGGACAGGGACCAGATACGCAGTATTTT	CASSSGQGPDTQYF
14	TRBV7-9	TRBJ1-4	.	.	TGTGCCAGCAGCTTGGTAGGGCTCGGTGAAAAACTGTTTTTT	CASSLVGLGEKLFF
13	TRBV10-3	TRBJ2-5	.	.	TGTGCCATCAGTGAGTCGCCTTTGGGCCAGCAGTACTTC	CAISESPLGQQYF
16	TRBV19	TRBJ2-7	TRBD2	.	TGTGCCAGTAGTCTCCGACTAGCGGGAGAGAACTACGAGCAGTACTTC	CASSLRLAGENYEQYF
16	TRBV5-8	TRBJ1-5	.	.	TGTGCCAGCAGCTCTCCCCCGGGGGGTAGCAATCAGCCCCAGCATTTT	CASSSPPGGSNQPQHF
14	TRBV19	TRBJ2-7	TRBD1	.	TGTGCCAGTAGTAGGACAGGTAGCTCCTACGAGCAGTACTTC	CASSRTGSSYEQYF
20	TRBV19	TRBJ2-2	TRBD1	.	TGTGCCAGTAGATCCCCGACAGGGCCCCGTCCAGTTTCGTCGAAGGGGGAGCTGTTTTTT	CASRSPTGPRPVSSKGELFF
13	TRBV29-1	TRBJ1-1	TRBD1	.	TGCAGCGGGAGACGACAGGGGGACACTGAAGCTTTCTTT	CSGRRQGDTEAFF
14	TRBV5-1	TRBJ2-7	TRBD2	.	TGCGCCAGCAGCTGGGTAGCGGGAGGGTACGAGCAGTACTTC	CASSWVAGGYEQYF
19	TRBV28	TRBJ2-5	.	.	TGTGCCAGCAGTTTAATCCCCGAAGCAACCCAGTACTCCAAAGAGACCCAGTACTTC	CASSLIPEATQYSKETQYF
14	TRBV5-1	TRBJ1-1	.	.	TGCGCCAGCAGCTTGGTGTCAGGGGCCTACGGAGCTTTCTTT	CASSLVSGAYGAFF
14	TRBV10-3	TRBJ2-7	TRBD1	few	TGTGCCATCAGTCCCGGGACAGGGAACCACGAGCAGTACTTC	CAISPGTGNHEQYF
14	TRBV7-9	TRBJ2-1	.	.	TGTGCCAGCACAGGGACGGCGGCCTACAATGAGCAGTTCTTC	CASTGTAAYNEQFF
13	TRBV7-8	TRBJ2-3	.	.	TGTGCCAGTAACTGGGTGAGCACAGATACGCAGTATTTT	CASNWVSTDTQYF
12	TRBV4-1	TRBJ1-2	.	.	TGCGCCAGCAGCCGATCGGGGGGTGGCTACACCTTC	CASSRSGGGYTF
14	TRBV6-5	TRBJ1-2	TRBD1	.	TGTGCCAGCAGTTACTCCGGACAGGGGTATGGCTACACCTTC	CASSYSGQGYGYTF
12	TRBV18	TRBJ1-1	.	.	TGTGCCAGCTCACCCGGTTTGGCTGAAGCTTTCTTT	CASSPGLAEAFF
13	TRBV27	TRBJ2-2	.	.	TGTGCCAGCAGCCCCAGCAGCACCGGGGAGCTGTTTTTT	CASSPSSTGELFF
17	TRBV7-9	TRBJ2-7	.	.	TGTGCCAGCAGCTTAGGGGGCGGCAGCCGTATCTCCTACGAGCAGTACTTC	CASSLGGGSRISYEQYF
13	TRBV2	TRBJ2-2	.	.	TGTGCCAGTTCCGGACAGAGCACCGGGGAGCTGTTTTTT	CASSGQSTGELFF
12	TRBV6-4	TRBJ1-1	.	few	TGTGCCAGCAGTCCTCGGGACGGGGGAGCTTTCTTT	CASSPRDGGAFF
12	TRBV7-6	TRBJ1-2	.	.	TGTGCCAGCAGCGCACAGGGTAGTGGCTACACCTTC	CASSAQGSGYTF
14	TRBV19	TRBJ2-7	.	.	TGTGCCTCGAGGCGCCGGGGGACGGATTACGAGCAGTACTTC	CASRRRGTDYEQYF
15	TRBV5-6	TRBJ2-1	TRBD2	.	TGTGCCAGCAGCTTGGGCGGGAGGGCCTGGAATGAGCAGTTCTTC	CASSLGGRAWNEQFF
13	TRBV28	TRBJ2-7	TRBD1	.	TGTGCCAGCAGTTTGACAGGGCCTCACGAGCAGTACTTC	CASSLTGPHEQYF
16	TRBV18	TRBJ2-3	.	.	TGTGCCAGCTCACCGCCGACTGGAACTAGCACAGATACGCAGTATTTT	CASSPPTGTSTDTQYF
16	TRBV4-1	TRBJ2-7	.	.	TGCGCCAGCAGCCAAGATCCAGCGATAAGCTCCTACGAGCAGTACTTC	CASSQDPAISSYEQYF
14	TRBV21-1	TRBJ2-7	.	.	TGTGCCAGCAGCAATTCACTGAGCTCCTACGAGCAGTACTTC	CASSNSLSSYEQYF
16	TRBV28	TRBJ2-2	.	.	TGTGCCAGCAGTTTTAACTCGCTTCCGTACACCGGGGAGCTGTTTTTT	CASSFNSLPYTGELFF
15	TRBV6-5	TRBJ2-7	.	.	TGTGCCAGCAGTTCGACGCTTCGGGGGTACTACGAGCAGTACTTC	CASSSTLRGYYEQYF
19	TRBV2	TRBJ2-5	TRBD2	.	TGTGCCAGCAGTGAACTATCGGGACTAGCGGGAAAGGGTAGGGAGACCCAGTACTTC	CASSELSGLAGKGRETQYF
13	TRBV6-6	TRBJ1-2	.	.	TGTGCCAGCAGCAAACAGATAGGCTATGGCTACACCTTC	CASSKQIGYGYTF
14	TRBV5-1	TRBJ1-6	TRBD1	.	TGCGCCAGCAGCTTCCAGGGGGCTGATTCACCCCTCCACTTT	CASSFQGADSPLHF
13	TRBV6-1	TRBJ2-7	.	.	TGTGCCAGCAGTGAGTACATTCCCTACGAGCAGTACTTC	CASSEYIPYEQYF
18	TRBV18	TRBJ2-1	TRBD2	.	TGTGCCAGCTCTCCTACCCTATTAGCGGGAGGTCTCTACAATGAGCAGTTCTTC	CASSPTLLAGGLYNEQFF
14	TRBV28	TRBJ1-5	.	.	TGTGCCACCTCGCGCCCCAATAGCAATCAGCCCCAGCATTTT	CATSRPNSNQPQHF
15	TRBV30	TRBJ2-3	TRBD2	.	TGTGCCTGGAGCTCCGGACTAGCCGGCTTAGATACGCAGTATTTT	CAWSSGLAGLDTQYF